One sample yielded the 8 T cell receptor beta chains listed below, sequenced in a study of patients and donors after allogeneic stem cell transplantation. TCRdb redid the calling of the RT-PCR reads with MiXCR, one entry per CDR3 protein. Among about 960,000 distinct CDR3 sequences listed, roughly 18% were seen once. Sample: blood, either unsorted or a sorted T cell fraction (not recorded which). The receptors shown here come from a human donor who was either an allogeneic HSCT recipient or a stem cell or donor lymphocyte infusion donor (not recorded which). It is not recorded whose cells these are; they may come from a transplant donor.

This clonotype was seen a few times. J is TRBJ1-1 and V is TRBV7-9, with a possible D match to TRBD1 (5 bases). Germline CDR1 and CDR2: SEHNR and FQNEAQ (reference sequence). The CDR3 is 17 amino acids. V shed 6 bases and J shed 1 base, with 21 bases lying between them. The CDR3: CASRSKGPGTKNTEAFF. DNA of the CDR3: TGTGCCAGCAGATCCAAGGGGCCCGGGACTAAGAACACTGAAGCTTTCTTT. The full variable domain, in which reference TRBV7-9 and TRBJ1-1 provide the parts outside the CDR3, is DTGVSQNPRHKITKRGQNVTFRCDPISEHNRLYWYRQTLGQGPEFLTYFQNEAQLEKSRLLSDRFSAERPKGSFSTLEIQRTEQGDSAMYLCASRSKGPGTKNTEAFFGQGTRLTVV.

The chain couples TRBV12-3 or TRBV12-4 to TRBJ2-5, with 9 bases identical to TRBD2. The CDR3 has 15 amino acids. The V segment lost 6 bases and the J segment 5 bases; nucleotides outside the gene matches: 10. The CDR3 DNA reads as TGTGCCAGCAGGTTCGCGGGGGGGCGGCTTGAGACCCAGTACTTC. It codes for CASRFAGGRLETQYF.

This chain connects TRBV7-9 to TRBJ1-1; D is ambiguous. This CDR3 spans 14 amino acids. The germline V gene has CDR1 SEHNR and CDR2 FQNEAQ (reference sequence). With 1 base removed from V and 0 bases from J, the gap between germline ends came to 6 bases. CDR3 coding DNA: TGTGCCAGCAGCTTAGAGTCCATGAACACTGAAGCTTTCTTT. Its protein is CASSLESMNTEAFF.

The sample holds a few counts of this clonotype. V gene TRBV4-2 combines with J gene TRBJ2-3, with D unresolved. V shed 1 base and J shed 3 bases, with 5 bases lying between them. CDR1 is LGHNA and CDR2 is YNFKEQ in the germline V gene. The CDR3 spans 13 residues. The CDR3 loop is CASSQVKTDTQYF. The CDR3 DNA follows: TGTGCCAGCAGCCAAGTAAAAACAGATACGCAGTATTTT.

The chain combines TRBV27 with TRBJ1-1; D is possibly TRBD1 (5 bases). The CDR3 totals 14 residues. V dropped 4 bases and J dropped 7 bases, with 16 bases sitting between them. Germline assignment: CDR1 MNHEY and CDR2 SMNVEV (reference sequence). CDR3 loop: CASSSLKGAIEAFF. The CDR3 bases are TGTGCCAGCAGTTCCCTGAAAGGGGCGATTGAAGCTTTCTTT.

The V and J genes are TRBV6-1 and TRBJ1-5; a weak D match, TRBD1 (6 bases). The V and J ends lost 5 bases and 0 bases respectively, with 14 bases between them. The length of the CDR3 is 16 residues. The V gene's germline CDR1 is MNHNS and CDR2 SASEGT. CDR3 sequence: CASSPRGAHSNQPQHF. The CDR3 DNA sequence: TGTGCCAGCAGTCCGCGGGGGGCCCATAGCAATCAGCCCCAGCATTTT.

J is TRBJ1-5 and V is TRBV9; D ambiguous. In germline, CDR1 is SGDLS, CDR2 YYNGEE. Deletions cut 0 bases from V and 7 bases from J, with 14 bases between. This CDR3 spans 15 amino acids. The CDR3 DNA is TGTGCCAGCAGCGTAGGGAAGGGTGTGGGGCAGCCCCAGCATTTT. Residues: CASSVGKGVGQPQHF.

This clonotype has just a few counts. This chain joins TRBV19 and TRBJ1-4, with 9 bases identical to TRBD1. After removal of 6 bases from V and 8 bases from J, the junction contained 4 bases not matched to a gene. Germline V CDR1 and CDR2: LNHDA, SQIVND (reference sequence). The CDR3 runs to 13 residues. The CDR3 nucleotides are TGTGCCAGTAGGAATACAGGGGGCGAAAAACTGTTTTTT. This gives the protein CASRNTGGEKLFF. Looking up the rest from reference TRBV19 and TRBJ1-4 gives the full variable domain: DGGITQSPKYLFRKEGQNVTLSCEQNLNHDAMYWYRQDPGQGLRLIYYSQIVNDFQKGDIAEGYSVSREKKESFPLTVTSAQKNPTAFYLCASRNTGGEKLFFGSGTQLSVL.